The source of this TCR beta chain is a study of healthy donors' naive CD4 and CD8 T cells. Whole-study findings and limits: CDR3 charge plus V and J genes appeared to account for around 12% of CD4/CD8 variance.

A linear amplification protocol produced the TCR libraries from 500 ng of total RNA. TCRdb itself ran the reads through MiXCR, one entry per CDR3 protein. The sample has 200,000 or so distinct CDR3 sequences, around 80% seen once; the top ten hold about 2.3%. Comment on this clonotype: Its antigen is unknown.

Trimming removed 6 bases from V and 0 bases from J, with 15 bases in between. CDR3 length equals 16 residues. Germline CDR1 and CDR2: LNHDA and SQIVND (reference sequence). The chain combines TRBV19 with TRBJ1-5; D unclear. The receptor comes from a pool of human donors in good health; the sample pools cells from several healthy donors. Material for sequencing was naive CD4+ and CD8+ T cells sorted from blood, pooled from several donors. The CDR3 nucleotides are TGTGCCAGTAGCGATGGGCTTTGGGTTAGCAATCAGCCCCAGCATTTT. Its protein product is CASSDGLWVSNQPQHF. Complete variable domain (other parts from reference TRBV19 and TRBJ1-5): DGGITQSPKYLFRKEGQNVTLSCEQNLNHDAMYWYRQDPGQGLRLIYYSQIVNDFQKGDIAEGYSVSREKKESFPLTVTSAQKNPTAFYLCASSDGLWVSNQPQHFGDGTRLSIL.